This entry concerns a single T cell receptor (beta chain). Its cognate antigen is unknown. Researchers grouped second doses given at about 4 or about 12 weeks into one pool. Libraries were prepared by immunoSEQ multiplex PCR; TCRdb keeps only in-frame clonotypes and omits some of them. The table includes roughly 110,000 clones, 75% to 95% detected once. These data belong to a study of T cell responses to AZD1222 COVID-19 vaccine. Regarding the study as a whole: Repertoires were sampled only after the peak T cell response. Just a handful of AZD1222 recipients were seropositive at baseline. White British people made up most donors, females outnumbered males, and clonal diversity was possibly underestimated.

Germline loops: CDR1 SGHNT, CDR2 YENEEA. This CDR3 spans 15 amino acids. Unmatched junction bases numbered 3, after V lost 3 bases and J lost 2 bases. This TCR was recovered from an adult who received the AZD1222 COVID-19 vaccine. This specimen consisted of peripheral blood, obtained 28 days after the second AZD1222 dose. The genes are TRBV11-3 and TRBJ2-1, with 8 bases aligning to TRBD2. The CDR3 DNA is TGTGCCAGCAGCTTGTACGGGAGGGCCTACAATGAGCAGTTCTTC. This codes for CASSLYGRAYNEQFF.